The rows below give T cell receptor beta chains drawn from one sample of a study of OX40 agonist ivuxolimab in advanced cancers. Sequencing was performed with immunoSEQ multiplex PCR; in TCRdb, only in-frame clones are kept and a portion is missing. The sample includes fewer than 55,000 clones, 88% of them seen just once. Source: CD4+ or CD8+ T cells sorted from blood, taken in a trial of the OX40 agonist ivuxolimab. The receptors were gathered from an adult with an advanced solid tumor such as melanoma, head and neck, liver or kidney cancer. Both conserved end residues are part of each CDR3. Fields, in order: D gene, J gene, V gene, clone size, CDR3 DNA, CDR3 protein. The D gene is left open where the match is weak. The listing skips clone size in some rows; elsewhere it reads once, few, many or a size class.

-	TRBJ2-1	TRBV19	-	TGTGCCAGTAGTATTGGTCCCACGGGCAATGAGCAGTTCTTC	CASSIGPTGNEQFF
-	TRBJ1-2	TRBV5-1	-	TGCGCCAGCAGCTTTGGGGATAACTATGGCTACACCTTC	CASSFGDNYGYTF
-	TRBJ2-3	TRBV5-1	-	TGCGCCAGCACTCTATGGGGGCTCACAGATACGCAGTATTTT	CASTLWGLTDTQYF
-	TRBJ1-2	TRBV10-2	-	TGCGCCAGCAGTGAAGGAGGCGCGAAGTTCACCTTC	CASSEGGAKFTF
-	TRBJ1-6	TRBV5-5	once	TGTGCCAGCAGCAAGACAGGACCGAGCTCCTATAATTCACCCCTCCACTTT	CASSKTGPSSYNSPLHF
TRBD1	TRBJ1-2	TRBV6-1	-	TGTGCCAGCAGAGAACAGGGGGACTATGGCTACACCTTC	CASREQGDYGYTF
-	TRBJ2-7	TRBV7-9	-	TGTGCCAGCAGCTTGTCCCTTTCGGAGCAGTACTTC	CASSLSLSEQYF
TRBD1	TRBJ1-1	TRBV5-6	-	TGTGCCAGCGGCAAAGCCGGGACAGGAACGAACACTGAAGCTTTCTTT	CASGKAGTGTNTEAFF
TRBD1	TRBJ2-1	TRBV11-2	-	TGTGCCAGCAGCTCACAGGGGATTGACAATGAGCAGTTCTTC	CASSSQGIDNEQFF
TRBD1	TRBJ2-7	TRBV18	-	TGTGCCAGCTCACCGCGAGGACAGGGGTACGAGCAGTACTTC	CASSPRGQGYEQYF
-	TRBJ1-4	TRBV11-2	-	TGTGCCAGCAGCTACCAGGGTTATAATGAAAAACTGTTTTTT	CASSYQGYNEKLFF
TRBD1	TRBJ1-1	TRBV5-1	-	TGCGCCAGCAGCTTGGAGGGGGCAGACGCTTTCTTT	CASSLEGADAFF
-	TRBJ2-2	TRBV15	-	TGTGCCACCAGCAAGTCTGGGGTTGGGACCGGGGAGCTGTTTTTT	CATSKSGVGTGELFF
TRBD2	TRBJ2-7	TRBV19	once	TGTGCCAGTAGTATGGGGAGGGAACTGAACGAGCAGTACTTC	CASSMGRELNEQYF
TRBD2	TRBJ2-7	TRBV27	-	TGTGCCAGCAGTTTAACTAGCGATGCCTCCTACGAGCAGTACTTC	CASSLTSDASYEQYF
-	TRBJ1-2	TRBV27	few	TGTGCCAGCGGCAAGGATTATGGCTACACCTTC	CASGKDYGYTF
TRBD1	TRBJ2-2	TRBV9	-	TGTGCCAGCAGCTACAGCGGGACAGGGGGCGGGGAGCTGTTTTTT	CASSYSGTGGGELFF
TRBD1	TRBJ1-1	TRBV5-1	-	TGCGCCAGCAGCTTGGGACAGGGACGGACTGAAGCTTTCTTT	CASSLGQGRTEAFF
-	TRBJ2-3	TRBV29-1	-	TGCAGCGCACGGGACCCCGGTTTCGATACGCAGTATTTT	CSARDPGFDTQYF
TRBD1	TRBJ1-6	TRBV13	medium-sized	TGTGCCAGCAGCCCCGAGGGGGGACAGGGTTATGTTTCACCCCTCCACTTT	CASSPEGGQGYVSPLHF
-	TRBJ1-1	TRBV6-5	-	TGTGCCAGCACTTGGGTCGGACGGGGGAACACTGAAGCTTTCTTT	CASTWVGRGNTEAFF
TRBD2	TRBJ2-1	TRBV5-1	-	TGCGCCAGCAGCTATACAAGCGGGGACTCCTACAATGAGCAGTTCTTC	CASSYTSGDSYNEQFF
-	TRBJ1-3	TRBV5-4	-	TGTGCCAGCAGCCCCCCCTCTGGAAACACCATATATTTT	CASSPPSGNTIYF
-	TRBJ1-2	TRBV25-1	-	TGTGCCGGCAGTGAGGTTGGGGTCCCCTATGGCTACACCTTC	CAGSEVGVPYGYTF
-	TRBJ2-7	TRBV5-4	-	TGTGCCAGCAGCTTGGTCCGGGGGTCAGGCTACGAGCAGTACTTC	CASSLVRGSGYEQYF
TRBD1	TRBJ2-1	TRBV7-9	-	TGTGCCAGCAGCAAGGACAGGGACCATAATGAGCAGTTCTTC	CASSKDRDHNEQFF
TRBD1	TRBJ1-1	TRBV7-9	-	TGTGCCAGCAGCTTAGCGACAGGGCTGAACACTGAAGCTTTCTTT	CASSLATGLNTEAFF
-	TRBJ2-7	TRBV27	-	TGTGCCAGCAGTTTATCGGTGGGACACCAACCCTACGAGCAGTACTTC	CASSLSVGHQPYEQYF
-	TRBJ1-1	TRBV19	-	TGTGCCAGTAGTATCTGGAACACTGAAGCTTTCTTT	CASSIWNTEAFF
-	TRBJ1-3	TRBV7-8	-	TGTGCCAGCAGCCCAGGGAGGGCGTTTGGCTCTGGAAACACCATATATTTT	CASSPGRAFGSGNTIYF
-	TRBJ2-2	TRBV27	-	TGTGCCAGCAGTTTCGCCGGGGAGCTGTTTTTT	CASSFAGELFF
-	TRBJ2-7	TRBV27	-	TGTGCCAGCAGTTCTCCGAACGGCCATTCCTACGAGCAGTACTTC	CASSSPNGHSYEQYF
-	TRBJ2-2	TRBV19	-	TGTGCCAGTAGCTGGGGGACCGGGGAGCTGTTTTTT	CASSWGTGELFF
-	TRBJ1-1	TRBV10-3	once	TGTGCCTGCGGTGAGAACACTGAAGCTTTCTTT	CACGENTEAFF
-	TRBJ1-6	TRBV15	-	TGTGCCACCAGCAGAGAGGCTCGGGGTGCAGGGTCACCCCTCCACTTT	CATSREARGAGSPLHF
-	TRBJ2-2	TRBV2	-	TGTGCCAGCAGGTCCCAAGGGAACACCGGGGAGCTGTTTTTT	CASRSQGNTGELFF
TRBD1	TRBJ2-7	TRBV7-6	-	TGTGCCAGCAGCAAAGGACAGGGGATGATGAGCTCCTACGAGCAGTACTTC	CASSKGQGMMSSYEQYF
TRBD1	TRBJ1-4	TRBV6-1	-	TGTGCCAGCATTAGACAGGGACAAAGTGAAAAACTGTTTTTT	CASIRQGQSEKLFF
-	TRBJ2-6	TRBV27	-	TGTGCCAGCAGTTTTTTTCACCCTAGGGCCAACGTCCTGACTTTC	CASSFFHPRANVLTF